What follows describes a single TCR beta chain. Its antigen is undetermined. The data originate from a study of cytomegalovirus exposure and HLA in healthy donors. Study as a whole: A prior study identified 90 million to 120 million unique TCR beta sequences from 180 million or so T cells.

The germline V gene has CDR1 SNHLY and CDR2 FYNNEI. With 5 bases removed from V and 7 bases from J, the gap between germline ends came to 8 bases. The CDR3 is 11 amino acids. Points from the study as a whole: HLA restriction was apparent for most CMV-associated TCR beta chains in a later analysis. Segments of the TCR beta V type were, in most cases, productive about 90% or about 30% of the time in an earlier analysis. Analyzed later, association rates of TCRs varied across HLA loci, with DRB1 most and HLA-C fewest.

60 Vbeta and 13 Jbeta primers were used in PCR. Here immunoSEQ multiplex PCR was the method, and the copy in TCRdb shows in-frame clones only, minus some. The top ten clones hold 4.5% to 5.5% of a sample with some 160,000 clones, under 85% of them seen once. Material: PBMCs. The chain uses TRBV2 and TRBJ1-1; D gene uncertain. This clonotype originated in a woman younger than 35 in good health and CMV-seropositive. CDR3 sequence (DNA): TGTGCCAGCAGTTGGCAGGTTGAAGCTTTCTTT. Translated: CASSWQVEAFF.